The TCR beta chain under discussion was sequenced for a study of shared clonotypes between healthy human individuals. Sequencing was performed with immunoSEQ multiplex PCR; in TCRdb, only in-frame clones are kept and a portion is missing. The data show some 320,000 clones, around 87% seen once. CDR1 and CDR2 from the germline V gene are WNHNN and SYGVQD (reference sequence). The CDR3 is 14 residues long. Trimming cost V 3 bases and J 5 bases, with 10 bases left between them. V usage is TRBV10-1 and J usage is TRBJ2-2, with D perhaps assigned TRBD1 or TRBD2 (5 bases each). The sequenced sample was memory CD8+ T cells sorted from blood. As to subset: CD45RO+ cells pooled with CCR7-negative TemRA cells. This TCR was sampled from a man aged 18 to 30 in good health. CDR3: CASSDHGTTGELFF. The CDR3 nucleotides read TGCGCCAGCAGTGATCACGGGACGACCGGGGAGCTGTTTTTT.